Each of the 18 T cell receptor beta chains below was sequenced from the same sample in a study of cytomegalovirus exposure and HLA in healthy donors. The table came from immunoSEQ multiplex PCR; TCRdb's copy has only in-frame clones and leaves some out. The table records around 70,000 clones, 85% to 95% of them present only once. The sequenced sample consisted of PBMCs. All receptors come from a man between 18 and 29 years old in good health and CMV-seronegative.

The V call is TRBV7-9, the J call TRBJ2-1; maybe TRBD1 (6 bases). V was clipped by 2 bases and J by 8 bases, with 7 bases between them. Germline V gene lookup returns CDR1 SEHNR and CDR2 FQNEAQ (reference sequence). This CDR3 is 12 amino acids long. CDR3 nucleotide sequence: TGTGCCAGCAGCTTACCAGGGGATGAGCAGTTCTTC. Translation gives CASSLPGDEQFF.

This clone was detected only once. This sequence joins TRBV7-6 and TRBJ2-3; TRBD2 aligns across 8 bases. Germline V lookup: CDR1 SGHVS, CDR2 FNYEAQ. The V segment lost 5 bases and the J segment 4 bases; nucleotides outside the gene matches: 2. The CDR3 has 13 amino acids. DNA for the CDR3: TGTGCCAGCAGCCCGACTAGCGCAGATACGCAGTATTTT. As protein: CASSPTSADTQYF.

This CDR3 is CASSPSVPGGRGAEAFF. For the CDR3, the DNA is TGTGCCAGCAGCCCCAGCGTTCCAGGGGGCAGAGGGGCTGAAGCTTTCTTT. The chain links TRBV9 to TRBJ1-1; 8 nucleotides agree with TRBD1. This CDR3 region has 17 residues. Germline V gene lookup returns CDR1 SGDLS and CDR2 YYNGEE. V dropped 4 bases and J dropped 6; count of bases not matched to a gene: 17.

J is TRBJ2-5 and V is TRBV28, with 8 bases lining up with TRBD2. Trimming at V came to 1 base and at J to 1 base, leaving 5 bases not matched to a gene. The CDR3 extends over 16 amino acids. Germline assignment: CDR1 MDHEN and CDR2 SYDVKM. Written as DNA, the CDR3 is TGTGCCAGCAGTTTATACCGGGGGGGGAGCCAAGAGACCCAGTACTTC. Its protein product is CASSLYRGGSQETQYF.

The V and J genes are TRBV6-1 and TRBJ2-3, with D possibly TRBD2 on 7 matching bases. The CDR3 length is 18 residues. CDR1 and CDR2 from the germline V gene are MNHNS and SASEGT. The ends were cut back, 2 bases at V and 4 bases at J, with 22 bases in the middle. The DNA for the CDR3 is TGTGCCAGCAGTGAAATCGGTATGGCGGGGGCTCCCCCAGATACGCAGTATTTT. Amino acid sequence: CASSEIGMAGAPPDTQYF.

V usage is TRBV28 and J usage is TRBJ2-7, with 9 bases identical to TRBD1. The CDR3 runs to 15 residues. Trimming took 6 bases from V and 3 from J; bases not matched to a gene: 9. Germline assignment: CDR1 MDHEN and CDR2 SYDVKM. CDR3 bases: TGTGCCAGCAGCCCACCCACGGGACAGGGCTACGAGCAGTACTTC. Translation gives CASSPPTGQGYEQYF.

This chain connects TRBV29-1 to TRBJ1-2; TRBD1 might be the D (5 bases). Germline loops: CDR1 SQVTM, CDR2 ANQGSEA. V gave up 7 bases and J gave up 4 bases, with 19 bases separating them. CDR3 length equals 14 residues. CDR3 region: CSAAGGEALYGYTF. The CDR3 DNA is TGCAGCGCGGCGGGGGGGGAGGCCCTCTATGGCTACACCTTC.

The J gene is TRBJ2-1, the V gene TRBV27, with 8 bases aligning to TRBD1. With 7 bases clipped from V and 7 bases from J, the junction kept 9 bases outside the gene matches. This CDR3 comprises 14 residues. Germline values: CDR1 MNHEY, CDR2 SMNVEV (reference sequence). This chain's CDR3 is CASIIGQGRNEQFF. The CDR3 bases are TGTGCCAGCATAATTGGACAGGGACGTAATGAGCAGTTCTTC.

The chain has TRBV6-6 and TRBJ1-1, with TRBD1 matching 8 bases. V gave up 6 bases and J gave up 4 bases; unmatched junction bases: 7. CDR1 and CDR2 from the germline V gene are MNHNY and SVGAGI (reference sequence). CDR3 length: 14 residues. The CDR3: CASRQGGGGTEAFF. The CDR3 bases are TGTGCCAGCAGACAGGGGGGGGGTGGCACTGAAGCTTTCTTT.

The V and J genes are TRBV28 and TRBJ1-1; weak D call: TRBD1 (5 bases). The CDR3 spans 9 residues. Trimming removed 10 bases at V and 11 bases at J, with 11 bases between. Germline V gene lookup returns CDR1 MDHEN and CDR2 SYDVKM. The CDR3 coding sequence is TGTGCCACGGGGGACCGGGCTTTCTTT. Its protein is CATGDRAFF.

The chain links TRBV19 to TRBJ1-2, with D perhaps TRBD1 (5 bases). The CDR3 is made up of 13 amino acids. V was pared by 6 bases and J by 8 bases, with 16 bases between. Looked up from germline, CDR1 is LNHDA and CDR2 is SQIVND (reference sequence). Here the CDR3 DNA reads TGTGCCAGTAGCCGGACACCCGGATGGGGCTACACCTTC. Amino acid sequence: CASSRTPGWGYTF.

This chain connects TRBV25-1 to TRBJ2-7; no firm D call. V dropped 4 bases and J dropped 0 bases, with 16 bases sitting between them. The CDR3 is 16 amino acids. CDR1 and CDR2 from the germline V gene are MGHDK and SYGVNS. The CDR3 spells CASSGQTAAYSYEQYF. CDR3 nucleotides: TGTGCCAGCAGTGGACAAACAGCCGCCTACTCCTACGAGCAGTACTTC.

The chain couples TRBV2 to TRBJ2-5; TRBD2 agrees at 9 bases. Per the germline V gene, CDR1 is SNHLY and CDR2 is FYNNEI. CDR3 length: 17 residues. V dropped 5 bases and J dropped 0; count of bases not matched to a gene: 10. CDR3 loop: CASSPLLAGQYQETQYF. In nucleotides, the CDR3 is TGTGCCAGCAGTCCTTTACTAGCGGGCCAGTACCAAGAGACCCAGTACTTC.

V usage is TRBV7-2 and J usage is TRBJ1-2, with 8 bases fitting TRBD1. Germline trimming cut 5 bases from V and 6 bases from J; bases unmatched to any gene: 5. This CDR3 has 13 amino acids. CDR1 and CDR2 from the germline V gene are SGHTA and FQGNSA. The CDR3 region has the DNA TGTGCCAGCAGCCTGGACAGGGTGAATGGCTACACCTTC. It translates to CASSLDRVNGYTF.

This clone was found once. The chain recombines TRBV9 with TRBJ1-1; no clear D. V gave up 4 bases and J gave up 7 bases, with 14 bases separating them. The germline V gene has CDR1 SGDLS and CDR2 YYNGEE. The CDR3 length is 13 residues. CDR3 sequence reads: CASSQEGVGEAFF. The CDR3 DNA follows: TGTGCCAGCAGCCAAGAGGGTGTTGGTGAAGCTTTCTTT.

V is TRBV5-6 and J is TRBJ2-5; no definite D call. V dropped 2 bases and J dropped 1 base, with 9 bases sitting between them. Germline lookup yields CDR1 SGHDT and CDR2 YYEEEE. The CDR3 is 14 residues long. The CDR3 spells CASSFASIQETQYF. CDR3 in DNA: TGTGCCAGCAGCTTTGCCAGTATCCAAGAGACCCAGTACTTC.

In this sample, this clone turned up once. The V call is TRBV14, the J call TRBJ2-3; 10 bases fit TRBD1. V lost 3 bases, J lost 4 bases, and 7 bases stayed unmatched. The CDR3 covers 16 residues. Germline-derived CDR1 and CDR2 are SGHDN and FVKESK. DNA for the CDR3: TGTGCCAGCAGCCAGACCCTCGGACAGGGGGCAGATACGCAGTATTTT. It encodes CASSQTLGQGADTQYF.

This clone has only a few counts. The chain joins TRBV2 to TRBJ2-3; 12 nucleotides line up with TRBD1. The V gene end was trimmed by 2 bases and the J gene end by 9 bases; junction bases not matched to a gene: 3. The length of the CDR3 is 14 residues. Germline CDR1 and CDR2: SNHLY and FYNNEI. CDR3 sequence reads: CASSEMGQGATQYF. The CDR3 region has the DNA TGTGCCAGCAGTGAAATGGGACAGGGGGCGACGCAGTATTTT.